Listed below are T cell receptor beta chains from one sample, sequenced in a study of early T cells in non-severe SARS-CoV-2 infection. Via MiXCR, TCRdb re-called the 5' RACE reads, giving one row per CDR3 protein. This table has 45,000 to 75,000 distinct CDR3 sequences, 10% to 15% appearing once. Sequencing was done on a sample of whole blood. The receptor set was obtained from an adult who was a healthcare worker with PCR-confirmed SARS-CoV-2 infection or an uninfected control (not recorded which). CDR3s include the opening cysteine and the closing phenylalanine or tryptophan. Each record gives: D gene, V gene, clone size, J gene, CDR3 DNA, CDR3 protein. A D gene is named only where the DNA matches it firmly. Clone size is shown for a subset of rows, as once, few, many or a class of expanded clone.

D: TRBD1
V: TRBV9
size: many
J: TRBJ1-1
DNA: TGTGCCAGCAGCGAACAGGGGGTCTTGACTGAAGCTTTCTTT
CDR3: CASSEQGVLTEAFF

D: .
V: TRBV27
size: few
J: TRBJ1-4
DNA: TGTGCCAGCAGAAGACAGGATAATGAAAAACTGTTTTTT
CDR3: CASRRQDNEKLFF

D: TRBD1
V: TRBV7-2
size: medium-sized
J: TRBJ1-4
DNA: TGTGCCAGCAGCTACGGGGACAGCACTAATGAAAAACTGTTTTTT
CDR3: CASSYGDSTNEKLFF

D: .
V: TRBV9
size: .
J: TRBJ2-3
DNA: TGTGCCAGCAGCCCCCCCACAGATACGCAGTATTTT
CDR3: CASSPPTDTQYF

D: .
V: TRBV7-9
size: .
J: TRBJ2-3
DNA: TGTGCCAGCACCCCCGCGGGCACAGATACGCAGTATTTT
CDR3: CASTPAGTDTQYF

D: .
V: TRBV20-1
size: .
J: TRBJ1-2
DNA: TGCAGTGCGGCCCTGCCAGGCTATGGCTACACCTTC
CDR3: CSAALPGYGYTF

D: .
V: TRBV12-3/TRBV12-4
size: .
J: TRBJ1-1
DNA: TGTGCCAGCAGTGGAACAGGTATTGGGACTGAAGCTTTCTTT
CDR3: CASSGTGIGTEAFF

D: TRBD2
V: TRBV9
size: .
J: TRBJ2-5
DNA: TGTGCCAGCAGCGTAGCTACCGGGACTAGCGGAGAGACCCAGTACTTC
CDR3: CASSVATGTSGETQYF

D: TRBD1
V: TRBV29-1
size: many
J: TRBJ2-1
DNA: TGCAGCGTATGCCACGGCCCGGGACAGCGCAATGAGCAGTTCTTC
CDR3: CSVCHGPGQRNEQFF

D: TRBD1
V: TRBV29-1
size: .
J: TRBJ1-1
DNA: TGCAGCGTTGGGACAGGGGAAACTGAAGCTTTCTTT
CDR3: CSVGTGETEAFF

D: .
V: TRBV7-9
size: .
J: TRBJ2-5
DNA: TGTGCCAGCAGCCCAGAACTTGGGAGAGAGACCCAGTACTTC
CDR3: CASSPELGRETQYF

D: .
V: TRBV9
size: few
J: TRBJ2-3
DNA: TGTGCCAGCGGACAGTCGGCTGGCGGTCCGCAGTATTTT
CDR3: CASGQSAGGPQYF

D: .
V: TRBV7-9
size: few
J: TRBJ2-6
DNA: TGTGCCAGCAGCGTCGACACCTCTGGGGCCAACGTCCTGACTTTC
CDR3: CASSVDTSGANVLTF

D: TRBD1
V: TRBV2
size: many
J: TRBJ1-2
DNA: TGTGCCAGCAGTCCCCGAGACAGGGGCTATGGCTACACCTTC
CDR3: CASSPRDRGYGYTF

D: .
V: TRBV4-1
size: few
J: TRBJ1-5
DNA: TGCGCCAGCAGCCAAAGTAGCAATCAGCCCCAGCATTTT
CDR3: CASSQSSNQPQHF

D: .
V: TRBV7-2
size: .
J: TRBJ1-2
DNA: TGTGCCAGCAGCTCTACAGCTAACTATGGCTACACCTTC
CDR3: CASSSTANYGYTF

D: .
V: TRBV29-1
size: few
J: TRBJ2-7
DNA: TGCAGCGTTGAAGCGGACACCCCCGAGCAGTACTTC
CDR3: CSVEADTPEQYF

D: .
V: TRBV10-3
size: few
J: TRBJ2-1
DNA: TGTGCCATCAATCGGGACACGATAAATGAGCAGTTCTTC
CDR3: CAINRDTINEQFF

D: TRBD1
V: TRBV5-6
size: many
J: TRBJ2-7
DNA: TGTGCCAGCAGCAGGATACCGGGACAGGGGGCGCGGAACGAGCAGTACTTC
CDR3: CASSRIPGQGARNEQYF

D: TRBD1
V: TRBV14
size: few
J: TRBJ2-7
DNA: TGTGCCAGCAGCGCCTTCAGGCCGGGACAGAGCTCCTACGAGCAGTACTTC
CDR3: CASSAFRPGQSSYEQYF

D: .
V: TRBV29-1
size: .
J: TRBJ2-5
DNA: TGCAGCGTCCAGGACGGGCAAGAGACCCAGTACTTC
CDR3: CSVQDGQETQYF

D: .
V: TRBV28
size: .
J: TRBJ1-3
DNA: TGTGCCAGCAGTTTCTCCCACGGAAACACCATATATTTT
CDR3: CASSFSHGNTIYF

D: .
V: TRBV20-1
size: many
J: TRBJ1-2
DNA: TGCAGTGCTACCCGCCGGTGGAGGGGCTACACCTTC
CDR3: CSATRRWRGYTF

D: TRBD2
V: TRBV7-3
size: many
J: TRBJ2-2
DNA: TGTGCCAGCAGCCCTCAGACTAGCCGGACCGGGGAGCTGTTTTTT
CDR3: CASSPQTSRTGELFF

D: .
V: TRBV29-1
size: few
J: TRBJ2-1
DNA: TGCAGCGTGGGGGGACAGAGCTCCTACAATGAGCAGTTCTTC
CDR3: CSVGGQSSYNEQFF

D: TRBD2
V: TRBV2
size: .
J: TRBJ2-7
DNA: TGTGCCAGCAAGGGACTACTAACCTACGAGCAGTACTTC
CDR3: CASKGLLTYEQYF

D: TRBD2
V: TRBV7-2
size: .
J: TRBJ2-3
DNA: TGTGCCAGCAGCTTAGGACTAGCGGGGGGGCCTAAAGATACGCAGTATTTT
CDR3: CASSLGLAGGPKDTQYF

D: .
V: TRBV7-9
size: .
J: TRBJ2-5
DNA: TGTGCCAGCAGCGTGAGCACAGAGACCCAGTACTTC
CDR3: CASSVSTETQYF

D: .
V: TRBV12-3/TRBV12-4
size: few
J: TRBJ2-1
DNA: TGTGCCAGCAGTTTTTCTAGCTCCTACAATGAGCAGTTCTTC
CDR3: CASSFSSSYNEQFF

D: .
V: TRBV11-2
size: many
J: TRBJ1-1
DNA: TGTGCCAGCAGCTTAGTAACCCGTATGGAAGCTTTCTTT
CDR3: CASSLVTRMEAFF

D: .
V: TRBV7-9
size: many
J: TRBJ2-1
DNA: TGTGCCAGCAGCCCCCCAGGGTATGAGCAGTTCTTC
CDR3: CASSPPGYEQFF

D: .
V: TRBV5-6
size: many
J: TRBJ2-1
DNA: TGTGCCAGCAGTAGGAGGGTAGGTGAGCAGTTCTTC
CDR3: CASSRRVGEQFF

D: .
V: TRBV5-4
size: few
J: TRBJ2-4
DNA: TGTGCCAGCAGCTTGGCCAAGGGGGCCAAAAACATTCAGTACTTC
CDR3: CASSLAKGAKNIQYF